These 6 T cell receptor beta chains were all obtained from the same sample, sequenced in a study of cytotoxic CD8 clonotypes in ibrutinib-treated CLL. Sequencing was performed with immunoSEQ multiplex PCR; in TCRdb, only in-frame clones are kept and a portion is missing. The data contain 330,000 or so clones, 67% of them seen just once; the ten biggest clones take up around 6.6%. Material: PBMCs, obtained after 36 months of ibrutinib treatment. These receptor sequences come from a human donor with chronic lymphocytic leukemia.

This rearrangement joins TRBV14 to TRBJ2-1, with D perhaps matching TRBD1 (5 bases). Germline values: CDR1 SGHDN, CDR2 FVKESK. This CDR3 has 19 amino acids. V was cut by 1 base and J by 5 bases, with 24 bases left in between. The CDR3 sequence: CASSQGRAGFQRTDNEQFF. CDR3 nucleotides: TGTGCCAGCAGCCAAGGACGGGCAGGGTTCCAAAGAACAGACAATGAGCAGTTCTTC.

The CDR3 reads CASSERGVMYSPLHF. CDR3 DNA sequence: TGTGCCAGCAGTGAACGGGGCGTTATGTATTCACCCCTCCACTTT. The chain carries TRBV6-1 and TRBJ1-6; maybe TRBD1 (5 bases). Looked up from germline, CDR1 is MNHNS and CDR2 is SASEGT. The CDR3 is 15 amino acids. The V and J ends lost 2 bases and 8 bases respectively, with 13 bases between them.

This clone was counted only a few times. The chain has TRBV10-3 and TRBJ2-6, with TRBD1 identical over 9 bases. V was clipped by 6 bases and J by 4 bases; unmatched bases: 10. The length of the CDR3 is 17 residues. Per germline, CDR1 ENHRY and CDR2 SYGVKD. Written as DNA, the CDR3 is TGTGCCATCAGGACCCTCGGGACAGGGTTCGGGGCCAACGTCCTGACTTTC. This sequence encodes CAIRTLGTGFGANVLTF.

This chain links TRBV19 with TRBJ2-7; D remains unclear. V dropped 6 bases and J dropped 6 bases, with 9 bases sitting between them. Germline lookup yields CDR1 LNHDA and CDR2 SQIVND (reference sequence). CDR3 length: 11 residues. CDR3 protein: CASSLGGEQYF. Written as DNA, the CDR3 is TGTGCCAGTAGCCTGGGTGGCGAGCAGTACTTC.

This chain links TRBV10-2 with TRBJ2-1; the match to TRBD2 covers 12 bases. The germline V gene encodes CDR1 WSHSY and CDR2 SAAADI. There are 15 residues in the CDR3. V shed 8 bases, J shed 9 bases, and the junction held 11 bases outside the gene matches. In DNA form, the CDR3 reads TGCGCCAGCTTAGCCGGGACTAGCGGGTTAGGTGAGCAGTTCTTC. It encodes CASLAGTSGLGEQFF.

This chain connects TRBV23-1 to TRBJ2-7; D not certain. TRBV23-1 is an ORF; its function is uncertain. Trimming removed 1 base from V and 3 bases from J, with 19 bases in between. The CDR3 has 17 residues. CDR3 DNA sequence: TGCGCCAGCAGTCAATACCCCGAGGATTCTCCCTACTACGAGCAGTACTTC. Translated, it gives CASSQYPEDSPYYEQYF.